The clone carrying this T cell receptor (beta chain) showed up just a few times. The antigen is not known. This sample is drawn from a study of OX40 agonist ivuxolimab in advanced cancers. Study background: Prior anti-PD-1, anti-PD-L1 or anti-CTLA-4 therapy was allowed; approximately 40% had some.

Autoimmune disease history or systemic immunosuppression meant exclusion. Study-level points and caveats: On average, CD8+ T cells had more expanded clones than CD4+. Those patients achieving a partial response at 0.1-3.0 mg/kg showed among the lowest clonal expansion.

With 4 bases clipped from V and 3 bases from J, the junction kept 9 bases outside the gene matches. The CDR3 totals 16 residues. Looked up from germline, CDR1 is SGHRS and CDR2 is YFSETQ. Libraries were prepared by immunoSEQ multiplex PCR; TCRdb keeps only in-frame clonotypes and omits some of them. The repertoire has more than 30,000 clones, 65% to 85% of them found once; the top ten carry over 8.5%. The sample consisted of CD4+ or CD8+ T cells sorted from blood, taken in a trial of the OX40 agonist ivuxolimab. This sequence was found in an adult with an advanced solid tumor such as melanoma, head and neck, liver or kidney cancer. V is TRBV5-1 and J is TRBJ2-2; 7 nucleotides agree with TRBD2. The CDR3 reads CASSHLTSVDTGELFF. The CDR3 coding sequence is TGCGCCAGCAGCCATTTAACTAGCGTGGACACCGGGGAGCTGTTTTTT. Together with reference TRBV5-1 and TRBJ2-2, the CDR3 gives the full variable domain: KAGVTQTPRYLIKTRGQQVTLSCSPISGHRSVSWYQQTPGQGLQFLFEYFSETQRNKGNFPGRFSGRQFSNSRSEMNVSTLELGDSALYLCASSHLTSVDTGELFFGEGSRLTVL.